This record concerns one T cell receptor (beta chain) sequence. Antigen unknown. The sample belongs to a study of cytomegalovirus exposure and HLA in healthy donors. As for the study in general: Of approximately 400 genotyped donors, more than 75% clustered with self-reported Caucasian donors.

Germline CDR1 SGHRS, CDR2 YFSETQ. The J segment lost 7 bases and the V segment lost 3 bases, leaving 4 bases of the junction unmatched. CDR3 size: 14 residues. General study points: Later analysis identified several of the most significant clusters that appeared linked to common viral pathogens.

In the PCR, 60 Vbeta and 13 Jbeta primers were used. Clones were read by immunoSEQ multiplex PCR, and TCRdb kept only the in-frame ones, dropping some. The data show tens of thousands of clones, with over 70% seen just once and about 4% held by the top ten. The sequence was collected from a woman aged 40 to 50 in good health and CMV-seronegative. The chain links TRBV5-1 to TRBJ1-1, with 12 bases aligning to TRBD1. The specimen sequenced was PBMCs. The CDR3 region has the DNA TGCGCCAGCAGCTCGGGACAGGGGGCAAATGAAGCTTTCTTT. Amino acid sequence: CASSSGQGANEAFF.